What follows describes a single T cell receptor (beta chain). This sample was taken from a study of glioma-infiltrating T cells after dendritic cell vaccination. Study information: Samples are from glioblastoma patients in Phase I and II dendritic cell vaccine trials. Treatment, given 2003 to 2012, was autologous tumor lysate-pulsed dendritic cell vaccination.

Time point noted: after dendritic cell vaccination, including at tumor progression/relapse. All glioblastoma patients lacked an isocitrate dehydrogenase mutation. PBMC were collected before vaccination, two weeks after the third vaccination, and at progression. V was trimmed by 3 bases and J by 4 bases, leaving 9 bases between them. The CDR3 length is 13 residues. Germline V CDR1 and CDR2: SNHLY, FYNNEI. Repertoires were generated with immunoSEQ multiplex PCR, while TCRdb's copy carries only in-frame clones and drops some. The table shows 99,000 or so clones, with 90% occurring only once. This clonotype was sampled from a human donor with glioblastoma. This sequence joins TRBV2 and TRBJ1-2; possibly TRBD1 for D (5 bases). The source was blood, collected after dendritic cell vaccination. The CDR3 nucleotides are TGTGCCAGCAGTGACGGCAGGGTCTATGGCTACACCTTC. Translation gives CASSDGRVYGYTF.